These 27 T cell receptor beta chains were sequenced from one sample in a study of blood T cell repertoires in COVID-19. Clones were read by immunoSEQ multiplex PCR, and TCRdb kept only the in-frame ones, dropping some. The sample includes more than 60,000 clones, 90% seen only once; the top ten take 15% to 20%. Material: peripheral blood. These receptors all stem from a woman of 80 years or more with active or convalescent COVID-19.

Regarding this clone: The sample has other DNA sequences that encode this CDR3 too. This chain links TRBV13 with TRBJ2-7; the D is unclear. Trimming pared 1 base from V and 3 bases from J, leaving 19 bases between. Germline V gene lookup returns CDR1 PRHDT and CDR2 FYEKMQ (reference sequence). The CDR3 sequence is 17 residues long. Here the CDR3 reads CASSLAAGAGLGYEQYF. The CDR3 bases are TGTGCCAGCAGCTTAGCAGCAGGCGCTGGGCTCGGCTACGAGCAGTACTTC.

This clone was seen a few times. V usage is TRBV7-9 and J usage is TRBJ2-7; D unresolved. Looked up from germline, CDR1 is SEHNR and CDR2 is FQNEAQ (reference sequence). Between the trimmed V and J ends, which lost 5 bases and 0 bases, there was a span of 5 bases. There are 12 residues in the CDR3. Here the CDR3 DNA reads TGTGCCAGCAGCCATAGCTCCTACGAGCAGTACTTC. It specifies CASSHSSYEQYF.

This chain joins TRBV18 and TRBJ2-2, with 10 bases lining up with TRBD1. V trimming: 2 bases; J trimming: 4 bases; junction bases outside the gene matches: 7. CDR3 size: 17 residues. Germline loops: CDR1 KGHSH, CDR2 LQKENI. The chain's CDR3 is CASSPAGTGVGTGELFF. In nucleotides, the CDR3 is TGTGCCAGCTCACCAGCGGGGACAGGGGTCGGCACCGGGGAGCTGTTTTTT.

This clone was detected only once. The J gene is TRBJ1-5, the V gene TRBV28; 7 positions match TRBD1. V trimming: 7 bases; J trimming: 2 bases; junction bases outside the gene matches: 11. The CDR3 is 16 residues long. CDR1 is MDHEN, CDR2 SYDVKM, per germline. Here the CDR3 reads CASTLKRGLGNQPQHF. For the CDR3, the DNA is TGTGCCAGCACCCTCAAAAGGGGGCTAGGCAATCAGCCCCAGCATTTT. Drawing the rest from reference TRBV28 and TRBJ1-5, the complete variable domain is DVKVTQSSRYLVKRTGEKVFLECVQDMDHENMFWYRQDPGLGLRLIYFSYDVKMKEKGDIPEGYSVSREKKERFSLILESASTNQTSMYLCASTLKRGLGNQPQHFGDGTRLSIL.

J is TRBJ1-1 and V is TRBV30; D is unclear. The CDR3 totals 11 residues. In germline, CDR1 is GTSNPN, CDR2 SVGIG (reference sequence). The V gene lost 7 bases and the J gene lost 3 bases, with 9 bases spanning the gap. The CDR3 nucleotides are TGTGCCTCAGGTGGGTACACTGAAGCTTTCTTT. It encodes CASGGYTEAFF.

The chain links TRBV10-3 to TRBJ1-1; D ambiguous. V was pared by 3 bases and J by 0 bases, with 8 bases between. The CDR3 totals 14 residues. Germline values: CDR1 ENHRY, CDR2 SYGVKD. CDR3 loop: CAISDYSLNTEAFF. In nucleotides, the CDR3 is TGTGCCATCAGTGACTACAGTCTGAACACTGAAGCTTTCTTT.

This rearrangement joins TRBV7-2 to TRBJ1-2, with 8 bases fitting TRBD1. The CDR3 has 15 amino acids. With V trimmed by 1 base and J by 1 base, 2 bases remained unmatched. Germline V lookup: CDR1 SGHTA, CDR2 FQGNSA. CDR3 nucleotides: TGTGCCAGCAGCTTAGTAGACAGGGGTAACTATGGCTACACCTTC. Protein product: CASSLVDRGNYGYTF.

The DNA for the CDR3 is TGCGCCAGCAGCCAAGACACCGGGTACAATGAGCAGTTCTTC. As protein: CASSQDTGYNEQFF. This sequence joins TRBV4-3 and TRBJ2-1; D remains unclear. The CDR3 spans 14 residues. Trimming removed 0 bases at V and 4 bases at J, with 7 bases between. CDR1 and CDR2 from the germline V gene are LGHNA and YSLEER.

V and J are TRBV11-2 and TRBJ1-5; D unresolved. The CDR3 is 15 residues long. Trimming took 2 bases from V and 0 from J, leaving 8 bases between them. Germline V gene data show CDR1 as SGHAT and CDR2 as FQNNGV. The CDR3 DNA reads TGTGCCAGCAGCTTAAGTCGGGATAGCAATCAGCCCCAGCATTTT. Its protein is CASSLSRDSNQPQHF.

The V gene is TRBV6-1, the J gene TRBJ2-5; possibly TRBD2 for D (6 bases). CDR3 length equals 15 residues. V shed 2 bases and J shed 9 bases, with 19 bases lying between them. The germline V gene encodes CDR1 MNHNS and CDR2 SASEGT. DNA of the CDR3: TGTGCCAGCAGTGAACCCGGGACTGGCTCGGGGGCCCAGTACTTC. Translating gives CASSEPGTGSGAQYF.

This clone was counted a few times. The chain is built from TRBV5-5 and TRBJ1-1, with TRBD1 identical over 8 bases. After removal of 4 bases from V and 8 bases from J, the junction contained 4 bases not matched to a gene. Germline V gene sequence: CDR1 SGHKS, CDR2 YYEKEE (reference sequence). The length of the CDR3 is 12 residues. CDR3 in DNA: TGTGCCAGCAGCCCCTGGGACAGGGAAGCTTTCTTT. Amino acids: CASSPWDREAFF.

CDR3 sequence: CASSLGYGGPSNEQFF. The CDR3 DNA sequence: TGTGCCAGCAGTTTAGGGTACGGGGGGCCCTCCAATGAGCAGTTCTTC. V usage is TRBV27 and J usage is TRBJ2-1, with D maybe TRBD2 (7 bases). The CDR3 consists of 16 residues. Germline CDR1 MNHEY, CDR2 SMNVEV (reference sequence). The V and J ends lost 2 bases and 6 bases respectively, with 17 bases between them.

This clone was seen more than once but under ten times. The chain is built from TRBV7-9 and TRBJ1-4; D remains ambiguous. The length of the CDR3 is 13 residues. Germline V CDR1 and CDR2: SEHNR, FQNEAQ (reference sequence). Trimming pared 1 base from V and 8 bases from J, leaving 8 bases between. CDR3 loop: CASSLGLVEKLFF. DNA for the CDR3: TGTGCCAGCAGCTTAGGGCTAGTCGAAAAACTGTTTTTT. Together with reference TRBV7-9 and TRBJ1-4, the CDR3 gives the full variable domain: DTGVSQNPRHKITKRGQNVTFRCDPISEHNRLYWYRQTLGQGPEFLTYFQNEAQLEKSRLLSDRFSAERPKGSFSTLEIQRTEQGDSAMYLCASSLGLVEKLFFGSGTQLSVL.

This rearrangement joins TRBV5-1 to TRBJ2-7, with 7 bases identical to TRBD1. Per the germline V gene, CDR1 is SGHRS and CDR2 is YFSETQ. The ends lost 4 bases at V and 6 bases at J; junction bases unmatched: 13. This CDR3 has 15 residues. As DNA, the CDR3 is TGCGCCAGCAGCCCCACAGGGGCCGGTGGGCCCGAGCAGTACTTC. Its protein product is CASSPTGAGGPEQYF.

The CDR3: CASSVPSNSGEQFF. The CDR3 DNA follows: TGTGCCAGCAGCGTACCCAGCAACAGCGGGGAGCAGTTCTTC. The V and J genes are TRBV9 and TRBJ2-1, with a weak D call TRBD2 (6 bases). The CDR3 consists of 14 residues. The V and J ends lost 1 base and 10 bases respectively, with 15 bases between them. Germline CDR1 reads SGDLS; CDR2 reads YYNGEE.

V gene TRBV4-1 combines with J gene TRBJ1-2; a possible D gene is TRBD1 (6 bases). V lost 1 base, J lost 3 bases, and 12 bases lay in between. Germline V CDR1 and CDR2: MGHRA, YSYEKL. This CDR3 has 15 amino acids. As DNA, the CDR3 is TGCGCCAGCAGCCAAGGGGCAGGGGCAGACTATGGCTACACCTTC. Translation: CASSQGAGADYGYTF.

The CDR3 protein is CASSPRGPGYTF. The CDR3 DNA follows: TGTGCCAGCAGTCCTCGCGGGCCTGGCTACACCTTC. J is TRBJ1-2 and V is TRBV12-3 or TRBV12-4, with D uncertain. The ends were cut back, 5 bases at V and 7 bases at J, with 11 bases in the middle. The CDR3 spans 12 residues.

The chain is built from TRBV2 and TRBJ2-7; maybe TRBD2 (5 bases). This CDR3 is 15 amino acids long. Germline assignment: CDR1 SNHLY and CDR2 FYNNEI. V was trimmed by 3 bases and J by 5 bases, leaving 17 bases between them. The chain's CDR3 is CASSDPRASPNEQYF. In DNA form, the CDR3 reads TGTGCCAGCAGTGATCCGAGGGCTTCTCCTAACGAGCAGTACTTC.

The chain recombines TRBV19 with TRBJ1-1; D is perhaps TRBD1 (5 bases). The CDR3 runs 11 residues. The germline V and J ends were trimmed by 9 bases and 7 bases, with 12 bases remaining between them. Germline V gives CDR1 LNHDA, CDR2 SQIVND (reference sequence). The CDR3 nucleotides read TGTGCCAGCACCGGGGGATATGAAGCTTTCTTT. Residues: CASTGGYEAFF.

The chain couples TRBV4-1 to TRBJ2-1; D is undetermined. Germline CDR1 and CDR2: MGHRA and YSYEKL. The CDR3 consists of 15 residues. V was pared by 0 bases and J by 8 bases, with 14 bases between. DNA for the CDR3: TGCGCCAGCAGCCAAGACGAGAGGAGTTGGGATGAGCAGTTCTTC. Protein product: CASSQDERSWDEQFF.

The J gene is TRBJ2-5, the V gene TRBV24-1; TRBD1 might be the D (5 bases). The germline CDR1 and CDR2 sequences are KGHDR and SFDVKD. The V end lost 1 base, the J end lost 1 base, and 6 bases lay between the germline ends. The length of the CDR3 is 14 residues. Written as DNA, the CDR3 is TGTGCCACCAGTGATTTAGGGGCCCAAGAGACCCAGTACTTC. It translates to CATSDLGAQETQYF.

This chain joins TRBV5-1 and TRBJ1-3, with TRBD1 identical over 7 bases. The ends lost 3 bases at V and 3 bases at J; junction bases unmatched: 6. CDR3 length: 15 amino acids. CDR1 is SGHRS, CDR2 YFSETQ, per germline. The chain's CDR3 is CASSSLQGGGNTIYF. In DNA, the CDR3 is TGCGCCAGCAGCTCCCTTCAGGGGGGTGGAAACACCATATATTTT.

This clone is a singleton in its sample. CDR3 sequence: CAWSTTNEKLFF. The CDR3 nucleotides read TGTGCCTGGAGCACAACTAATGAAAAACTGTTTTTT. This chain joins TRBV30 and TRBJ1-4, with D unresolved. Germline V CDR1 and CDR2: GTSNPN, SVGIG (reference sequence). The CDR3 covers 12 residues. V lost 3 bases and J lost 0, with 2 bases in between.

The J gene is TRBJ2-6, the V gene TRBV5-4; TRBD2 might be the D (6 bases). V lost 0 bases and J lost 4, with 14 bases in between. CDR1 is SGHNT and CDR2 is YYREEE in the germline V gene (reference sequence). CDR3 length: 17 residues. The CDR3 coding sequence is TGTGCCAGCAGCTTGGCCTTCAGGGCGGGGGGGGCCAACGTCCTGACTTTC. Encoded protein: CASSLAFRAGGANVLTF.

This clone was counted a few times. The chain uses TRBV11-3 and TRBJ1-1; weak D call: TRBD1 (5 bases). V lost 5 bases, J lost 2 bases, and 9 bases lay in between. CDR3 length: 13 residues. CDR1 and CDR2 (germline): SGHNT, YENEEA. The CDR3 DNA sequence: TGTGCCAGCAGCCGTGGGACTAACACTGAAGCTTTCTTT. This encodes CASSRGTNTEAFF.

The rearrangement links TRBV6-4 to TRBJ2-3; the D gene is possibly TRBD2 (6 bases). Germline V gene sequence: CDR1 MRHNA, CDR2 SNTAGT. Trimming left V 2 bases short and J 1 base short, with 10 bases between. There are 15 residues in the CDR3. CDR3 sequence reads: CASSDGTGGTDTQYF. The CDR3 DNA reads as TGTGCCAGCAGTGACGGAACGGGGGGCACAGATACGCAGTATTTT.

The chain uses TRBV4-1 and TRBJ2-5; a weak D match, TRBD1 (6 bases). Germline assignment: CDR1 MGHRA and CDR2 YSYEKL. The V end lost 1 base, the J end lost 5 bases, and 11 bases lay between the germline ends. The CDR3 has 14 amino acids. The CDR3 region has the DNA TGCGCCAGCAGCCAAGTGGTTAGGGGGGAGACCCAGTACTTC. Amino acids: CASSQVVRGETQYF.